Presented here are 14 T cell receptor beta chains from one specimen sequenced in a study of OX40 agonist ivuxolimab in advanced cancers. Libraries were made using the immunoSEQ multiplex PCR assay. In TCRdb, the immuneACCESS table is reduced to in-frame sequences with V and J assigned. These tables do not hold every clone; where another copy was compared, an unresolved V gene accounts for under half, and the others remain unexplained. The sample profile shows approximately 24,000 clones; 75% to 90% of them were found once. The top ten hold 34% of the sample. Here the sequenced sample was CD4+ or CD8+ T cells sorted from blood, taken in a trial of the OX40 agonist ivuxolimab. The receptors originated from an adult with an advanced solid tumor such as melanoma, head and neck, liver or kidney cancer.

To note about this clone: The sample has other DNA sequences that encode this CDR3 too. The V call is TRBV4-1, the J call TRBJ1-4; no reliable D call. This CDR3 contains 12 residues. V gave up 1 base and J gave up 6 bases, with 3 bases separating them. Germline V gene sequence: CDR1 MGHRA, CDR2 YSYEKL. The CDR3 coding sequence is TGCGCCAGCAGCCAAGCCGATGAAAAACTGTTTTTT. Protein sequence: CASSQADEKLFF.

This sequence joins TRBV28 and TRBJ1-5; 7 positions agree with TRBD1. The CDR3 covers 14 residues. CDR1 and CDR2 from the germline V gene are MDHEN and SYDVKM. Germline trimming cut 6 bases from V and 6 bases from J; bases unmatched to any gene: 8. Here the CDR3 reads CASRITGAVQPQHF. DNA for the CDR3: TGTGCCAGCAGGATAACAGGGGCTGTTCAGCCCCAGCATTTT.

This clone was recorded once. The CDR3 here is CASSFDLNYGYTF. CDR3 bases: TGTGCCAGCAGTTTTGACCTTAACTATGGCTACACCTTC. The V call is TRBV27, the J call TRBJ1-2; D not resolved. The length of the CDR3 is 13 residues. Germline CDR1 is MNHEY and CDR2 is SMNVEV (reference sequence). V was shortened by 3 bases and J by 1 base, with 6 bases between the two germline ends.

The chain links TRBV12-2 to TRBJ2-7; the table's D call TRBD2 went unverified against the DNA. TRBV12-2 is a pseudogene. This CDR3 has 16 residues. CDR3 in DNA: TGTGCAAGTCGCTCCCTCCATTCCGCGGCAGCCTACGAGCAGTACTTC. Its protein product is CASRSLHSAAAYEQYF.

The chain uses TRBV7-9 and TRBJ2-5; no definite D call. The end of the DNA fits TRBJ2-7 better, so the J call may be wrong. Looked up from germline, CDR1 is SEHNR and CDR2 is FQNEAQ (reference sequence). This CDR3 contains 13 residues. The CDR3 is CASSPTGTYEQYF. The CDR3 DNA reads TGTGCCAGCAGCCCCACGGGCACCTACGAGCAGTACTTC.

The rearrangement uses TRBV5-4 and TRBJ1-2; D gene unclear. The CDR3 is made up of 15 amino acids. V was cut by 4 bases and J by 4 bases, with 17 bases left in between. From germline, CDR1 is SGHNT and CDR2 YYREEE (reference sequence). CDR3 in amino acids: CASSQDNGPGYGYTF. The CDR3, as DNA: TGTGCCAGCAGCCAAGATAACGGGCCCGGCTATGGCTACACCTTC. The complete variable domain, with remaining parts taken from reference TRBV5-4 and TRBJ1-2, reads ETGVTQSPTHLIKTRGQQVTLRCSSQSGHNTVSWYQQALGQGPQFIFQYYREEENGRGNFPPRFSGLQFPNYSSELNVNALELDDSALYLCASSQDNGPGYGYTFGSGTRLTVV.

The V gene is TRBV4-3, the J gene TRBJ2-1, with 10 bases fitting TRBD1. CDR3 length: 16 residues. Germline V gene data show CDR1 as LGHNA and CDR2 as YSLEER. Trimming removed 4 bases from V and 4 bases from J; junction bases left unmatched: 7. The CDR3: CASSLFWDRGYNEQFF. The CDR3 DNA follows: TGCGCCAGCAGCCTCTTCTGGGACAGGGGATACAATGAGCAGTTCTTC.

V usage is TRBV27 and J usage is TRBJ2-1; 8 positions agree with TRBD1. Per the germline V gene, CDR1 is MNHEY and CDR2 is SMNVEV (reference sequence). CDR3 length: 13 residues. V gave up 6 bases and J gave up 8 bases; unmatched junction bases: 6. CDR3 loop: CASSLLTGDEQFF. DNA for the CDR3: TGTGCCAGCAGCCTCTTGACAGGGGATGAGCAGTTCTTC.

This chain connects TRBV27 to TRBJ2-7; D unclear. With 3 bases removed from V and 4 bases from J, the gap between germline ends came to 10 bases. Germline assignment: CDR1 MNHEY and CDR2 SMNVEV (reference sequence). The CDR3 runs to 13 residues. The CDR3 sequence is CASSFGRSYEQYF. The DNA for the CDR3 is TGTGCCAGCAGTTTTGGACGGAGTTACGAGCAGTACTTC.

This clone is judged large. This chain connects TRBV19 to TRBJ1-2, with 8 positions matching TRBD1. CDR1 is LNHDA and CDR2 is SQIVND in the germline V gene (reference sequence). Trimming cost V 5 bases and J 0 bases; bases outside gene matches: 2. This CDR3 is built from 14 residues. The CDR3 DNA is TGTGCCAGTAGTGACAGGGGATCTAACTATGGCTACACCTTC. Amino acid sequence: CASSDRGSNYGYTF.

J is TRBJ2-3 and V is TRBV7-3; 10 positions match TRBD2. CDR3 length: 15 residues. The germline CDR1 and CDR2 sequences are SGHTA and FQGTGA. With V trimmed by 4 bases and J by 6 bases, 7 bases remained unmatched. The CDR3 DNA reads as TGTGCCAGCAGCTCGACTAGCGGGCCCTCGGATACGCAGTATTTT. Translating gives CASSSTSGPSDTQYF.

This clone was recorded only once. The J gene is TRBJ1-1, the V gene TRBV11-2, with 9 bases fitting TRBD1. The CDR3 has 16 residues. V lost 5 bases, J lost 7 bases, and 14 bases stayed unmatched. Germline V CDR1 and CDR2: SGHAT, FQNNGV. The CDR3 region has the DNA TGTGCCAGCAGCATTAGACAGGGGGGGTCGTTTAGTGAAGCTTTCTTT. Translated, it gives CASSIRQGGSFSEAFF.

The V call is TRBV5-1, the J call TRBJ2-6, with D tentatively TRBD1 (6 bases). The V gene's germline CDR1 is SGHRS and CDR2 YFSETQ. The CDR3 length is 14 residues. The V gene lost 3 bases and the J gene lost 2 bases, with 6 bases spanning the gap. For the CDR3, the DNA is TGCGCCAGCAGCTGGACAGCTGGGGCCAACGTCCTGACTTTC. It codes for CASSWTAGANVLTF. Drawing the rest from reference TRBV5-1 and TRBJ2-6, the complete variable domain is KAGVTQTPRYLIKTRGQQVTLSCSPISGHRSVSWYQQTPGQGLQFLFEYFSETQRNKGNFPGRFSGRQFSNSRSEMNVSTLELGDSALYLCASSWTAGANVLTFGAGSRLTVL.

The table lists this clone with a count of one. V and J are TRBV9 and TRBJ2-1, with unresolved D. V lost 3 bases and J lost 6, with 1 base in between. The germline V gene has CDR1 SGDLS and CDR2 YYNGEE. The CDR3 length is 10 residues. DNA of the CDR3: TGTGCCAGCAGCGGCAATGAGCAGTTCTTC. Amino acids: CASSGNEQFF. Combining the CDR3 with reference TRBV9 and TRBJ2-1 gives the whole variable domain DSGVTQTPKHLITATGQRVTLRCSPRSGDLSVYWYQQSLDQGLQFLIQYYNGEERAKGNILERFSAQQFPDLHSELNLSSLELGDSALYFCASSGNEQFFGPGTRLTVL.